The 3 T cell receptor beta chains listed next were all sequenced from one sample in a study of blood T cell repertoires in COVID-19. The assay was immunoSEQ multiplex PCR, and TCRdb's table has in-frame clones only and misses some. The repertoire includes roughly 280,000 clones, about 88% of them detected once, and around 3.6% sits in the top ten. The source material was peripheral blood. The receptors stem from a man aged 18 to 30 with active or convalescent COVID-19.

The chain joins TRBV2 to TRBJ2-7; D gene unclear. The germline V gene has CDR1 SNHLY and CDR2 FYNNEI. V was cut by 7 bases and J by 0 bases, with 10 bases left in between. CDR3 length: 13 amino acids. The CDR3 DNA sequence: TGTGCCAGCATAGTGTTCGACTCCTACGAGCAGTACTTC. The encoded protein is CASIVFDSYEQYF.

In DNA form, the CDR3 reads TGCAGCGGAGTTACAGGGGCAGCAGATACGCAGTATTTT. It yields the protein CSGVTGAADTQYF. V gene TRBV29-1 combines with J gene TRBJ2-3; 7 bases agree with TRBD1. Germline CDR1 reads SQVTM; CDR2 reads ANQGSEA. This CDR3 comprises 13 residues. Trimming took 7 bases from V and 4 from J; bases not matched to a gene: 8.

The chain combines TRBV11-3 with TRBJ2-1; a possible D gene is TRBD2 (5 bases). The germline V gene has CDR1 SGHNT and CDR2 YENEEA. The V end lost 8 bases, the J end lost 12 bases, and 14 bases lay between the germline ends. CDR3 size: 11 residues. The CDR3 bases are TGTGCCAGCTCCTCCGGGGTCAGGCAGTTCTTC. Translation gives CASSSGVRQFF.